This T cell receptor beta chain was captured in a study of PD-L1 blockade in urothelial cancer. Clones were read by immunoSEQ multiplex PCR, and TCRdb kept only the in-frame ones, dropping some. The profile shows tens of thousands of clones, 80% to 85% of them singletons. Described time point: pretreatment peripheral blood. Germline V gene data show CDR1 as MNHEY and CDR2 as SVGAGI. Trimming took off 0 bases at V and 4 bases at J, with 10 bases between the two ends. The CDR3 has 15 residues. The sample here was PBMCs, taken around atezolizumab (anti-PD-L1) treatment. The TCR was taken from a man aged 55-75 years with urothelial cancer. The V gene is TRBV6-5, the J gene TRBJ1-5, with D perhaps TRBD1 (6 bases). The CDR3 DNA is TGTGCCAGCAGTTACTCGATCCAGGGGAATCAGCCCCAGCATTTT. Its protein is CASSYSIQGNQPQHF.